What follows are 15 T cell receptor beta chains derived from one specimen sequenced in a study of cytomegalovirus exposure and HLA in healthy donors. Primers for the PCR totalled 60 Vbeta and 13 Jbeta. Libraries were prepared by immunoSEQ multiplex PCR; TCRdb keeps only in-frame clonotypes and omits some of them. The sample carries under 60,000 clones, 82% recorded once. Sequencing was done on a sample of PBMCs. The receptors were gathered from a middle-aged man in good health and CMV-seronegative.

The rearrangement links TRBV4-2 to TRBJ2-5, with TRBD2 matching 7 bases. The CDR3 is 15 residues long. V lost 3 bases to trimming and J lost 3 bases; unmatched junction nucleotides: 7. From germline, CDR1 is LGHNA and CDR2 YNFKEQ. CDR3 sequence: CASSQRLAAEETQYF. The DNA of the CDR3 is TGTGCCAGCAGCCAGCGGCTAGCGGCAGAAGAGACCCAGTACTTC.

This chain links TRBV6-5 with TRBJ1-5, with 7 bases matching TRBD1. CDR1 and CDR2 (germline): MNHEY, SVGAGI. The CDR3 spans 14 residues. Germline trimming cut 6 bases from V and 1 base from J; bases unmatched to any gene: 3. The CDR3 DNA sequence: TGTGCCAGCAGGCACAGGGGAAGCAATCAGCCCCAGCATTTT. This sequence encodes CASRHRGSNQPQHF.

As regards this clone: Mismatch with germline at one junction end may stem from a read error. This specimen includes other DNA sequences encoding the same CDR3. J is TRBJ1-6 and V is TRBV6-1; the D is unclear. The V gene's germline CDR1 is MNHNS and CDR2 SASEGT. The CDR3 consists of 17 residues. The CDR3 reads CASSDLGRSSYNSPLHF. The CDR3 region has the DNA TGTGCCAGCAGTGACCTCGGGAGGAGCTCCTATAATTCGCCCCTCCACTTT.

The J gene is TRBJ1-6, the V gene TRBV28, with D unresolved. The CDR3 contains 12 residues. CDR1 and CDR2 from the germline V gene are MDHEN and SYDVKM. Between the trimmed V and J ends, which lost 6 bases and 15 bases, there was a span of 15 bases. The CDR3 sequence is CASRVGRGNLHF. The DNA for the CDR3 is TGTGCCAGCAGGGTAGGGAGAGGAAACCTCCACTTT. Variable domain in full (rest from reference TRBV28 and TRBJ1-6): DVKVTQSSRYLVKRTGEKVFLECVQDMDHENMFWYRQDPGLGLRLIYFSYDVKMKEKGDIPEGYSVSREKKERFSLILESASTNQTSMYLCASRVGRGNLHFGNGTRLTVT.

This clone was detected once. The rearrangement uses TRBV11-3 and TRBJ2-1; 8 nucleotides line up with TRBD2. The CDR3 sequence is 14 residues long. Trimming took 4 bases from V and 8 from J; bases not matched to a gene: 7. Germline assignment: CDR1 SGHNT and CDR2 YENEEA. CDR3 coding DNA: TGTGCCAGCAGCTCGGGGGGGCCTGTAGATGAGCAGTTCTTC. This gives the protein CASSSGGPVDEQFF.

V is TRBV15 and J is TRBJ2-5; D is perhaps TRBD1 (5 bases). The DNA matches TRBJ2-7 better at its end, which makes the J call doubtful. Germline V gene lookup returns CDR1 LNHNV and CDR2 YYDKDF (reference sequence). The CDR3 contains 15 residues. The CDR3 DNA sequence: TGTGCCACCAGCAGAGGCTCAGGGATTTCCTACGAGCAGTACTTC. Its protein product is CATSRGSGISYEQYF.

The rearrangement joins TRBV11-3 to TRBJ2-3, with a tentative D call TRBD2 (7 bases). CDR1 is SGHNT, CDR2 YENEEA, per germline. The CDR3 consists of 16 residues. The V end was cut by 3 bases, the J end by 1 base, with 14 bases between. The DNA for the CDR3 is TGTGCCAGCAGCTTGGGGGGGGCCGCCGGCACAGATACGCAGTATTTT. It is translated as CASSLGGAAGTDTQYF.

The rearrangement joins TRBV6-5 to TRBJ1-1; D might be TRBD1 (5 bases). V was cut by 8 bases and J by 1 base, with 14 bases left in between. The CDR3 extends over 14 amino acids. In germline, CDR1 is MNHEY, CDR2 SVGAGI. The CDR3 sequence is CASSLGGPNTEAFF. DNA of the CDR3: TGTGCCAGCTCATTGGGGGGTCCGAACACTGAAGCTTTCTTT.

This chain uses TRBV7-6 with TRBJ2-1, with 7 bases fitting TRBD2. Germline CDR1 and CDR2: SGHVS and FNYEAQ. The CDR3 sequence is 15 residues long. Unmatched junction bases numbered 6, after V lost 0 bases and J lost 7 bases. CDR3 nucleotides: TGTGCCAGCAGCTTAGCTCCACTAGCGAGGAATGAGCAGTTCTTC. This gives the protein CASSLAPLARNEQFF. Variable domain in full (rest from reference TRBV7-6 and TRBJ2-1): GAGVSQSPRYKVTKRGQDVALRCDPISGHVSLYWYRQALGQGPEFLTYFNYEAQQDKSGLPNDRFSAERPEGSISTLTIQRTEQRDSAMYRCASSLAPLARNEQFFGPGTRLTVL.

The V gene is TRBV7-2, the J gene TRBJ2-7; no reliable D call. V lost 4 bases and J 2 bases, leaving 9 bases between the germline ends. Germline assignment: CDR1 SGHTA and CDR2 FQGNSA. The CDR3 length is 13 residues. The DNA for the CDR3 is TGTGCCAGCAGCTGGGCCCTCGCCTACGAGCAGTACTTC. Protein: CASSWALAYEQYF.

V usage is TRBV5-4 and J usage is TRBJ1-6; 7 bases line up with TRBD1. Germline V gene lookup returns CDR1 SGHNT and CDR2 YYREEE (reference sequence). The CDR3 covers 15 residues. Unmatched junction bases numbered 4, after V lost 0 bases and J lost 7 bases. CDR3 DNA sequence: TGTGCCAGCAGCTTGGCAAACAGGGGAAATTCACCCCTCCACTTT. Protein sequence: CASSLANRGNSPLHF.

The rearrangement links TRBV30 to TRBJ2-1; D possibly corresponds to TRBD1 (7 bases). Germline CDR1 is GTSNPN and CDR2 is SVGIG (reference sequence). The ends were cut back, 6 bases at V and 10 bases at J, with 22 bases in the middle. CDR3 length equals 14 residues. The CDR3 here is CACRGFRGPGEQFF. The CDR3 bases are TGTGCCTGCAGGGGGTTCCGGGGGCCGGGCGAGCAGTTCTTC.

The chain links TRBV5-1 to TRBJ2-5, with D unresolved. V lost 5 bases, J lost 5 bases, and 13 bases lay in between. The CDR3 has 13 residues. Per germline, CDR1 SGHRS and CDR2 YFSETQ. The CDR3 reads CASRLGGLETQYF. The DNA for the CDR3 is TGCGCCAGCAGACTCGGCGGCCTGGAGACCCAGTACTTC.

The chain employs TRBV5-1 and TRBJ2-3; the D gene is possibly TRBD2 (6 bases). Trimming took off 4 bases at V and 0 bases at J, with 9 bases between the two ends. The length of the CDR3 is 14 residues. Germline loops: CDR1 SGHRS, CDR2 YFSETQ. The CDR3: CASSMRGSTDTQYF. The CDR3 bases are TGCGCCAGCAGCATGCGGGGAAGCACAGATACGCAGTATTTT. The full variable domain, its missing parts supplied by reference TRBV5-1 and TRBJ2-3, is KAGVTQTPRYLIKTRGQQVTLSCSPISGHRSVSWYQQTPGQGLQFLFEYFSETQRNKGNFPGRFSGRQFSNSRSEMNVSTLELGDSALYLCASSMRGSTDTQYFGPGTRLTVL.

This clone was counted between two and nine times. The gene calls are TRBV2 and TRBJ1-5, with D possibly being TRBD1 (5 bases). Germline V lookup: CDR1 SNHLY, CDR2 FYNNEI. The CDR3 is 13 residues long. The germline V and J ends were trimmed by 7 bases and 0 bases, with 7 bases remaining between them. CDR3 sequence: CASKGSSNQPQHF. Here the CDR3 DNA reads TGTGCCAGCAAGGGGTCTAGCAATCAGCCCCAGCATTTT.